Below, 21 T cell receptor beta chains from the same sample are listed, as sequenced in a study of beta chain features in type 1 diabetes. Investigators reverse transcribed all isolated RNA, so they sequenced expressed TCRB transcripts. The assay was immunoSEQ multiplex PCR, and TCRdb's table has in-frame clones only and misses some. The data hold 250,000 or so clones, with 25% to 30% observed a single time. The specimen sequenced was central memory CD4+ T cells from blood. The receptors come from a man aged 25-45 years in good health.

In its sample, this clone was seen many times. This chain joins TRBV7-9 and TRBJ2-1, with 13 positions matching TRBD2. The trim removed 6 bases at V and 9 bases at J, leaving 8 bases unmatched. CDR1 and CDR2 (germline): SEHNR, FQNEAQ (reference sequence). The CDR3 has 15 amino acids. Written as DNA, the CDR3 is TGTGCCAGCAGGCCAGGACTAGCGGGAGAAGGTGAGCAGTTCTTC. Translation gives CASRPGLAGEGEQFF.

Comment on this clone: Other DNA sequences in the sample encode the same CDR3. The CDR3 protein is CAWSGPNEKLFF. CDR3 in DNA: TGTGCCTGGTCGGGCCCTAATGAAAAACTGTTTTTT. The chain combines TRBV30 with TRBJ1-4, with D unresolved. The CDR3 is 12 amino acids. Trimming pared 5 bases from V and 3 bases from J, leaving 7 bases between. CDR1 and CDR2 (germline): GTSNPN, SVGIG (reference sequence).

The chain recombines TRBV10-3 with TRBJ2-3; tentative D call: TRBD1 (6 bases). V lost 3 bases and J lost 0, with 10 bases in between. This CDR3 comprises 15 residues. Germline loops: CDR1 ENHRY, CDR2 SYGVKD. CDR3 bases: TGTGCCATCAGTGACCAGGGGCGCAGCACAGATACGCAGTATTTT. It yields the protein CAISDQGRSTDTQYF.

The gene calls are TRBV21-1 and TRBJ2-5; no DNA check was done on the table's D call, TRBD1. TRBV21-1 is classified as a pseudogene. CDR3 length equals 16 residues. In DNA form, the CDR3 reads TGTGCCAGCGACAAACCACTGGACAGGGGAGGGAAGACCCAGTACTTC. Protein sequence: CASDKPLDRGGKTQYF.

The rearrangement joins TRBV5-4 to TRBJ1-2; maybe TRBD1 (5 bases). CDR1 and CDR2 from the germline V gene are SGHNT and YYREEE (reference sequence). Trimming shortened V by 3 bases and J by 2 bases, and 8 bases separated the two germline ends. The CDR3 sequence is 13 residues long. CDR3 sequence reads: CASSYQGNYGYTF. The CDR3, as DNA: TGTGCCAGCAGCTATCAGGGCAACTATGGCTACACCTTC.

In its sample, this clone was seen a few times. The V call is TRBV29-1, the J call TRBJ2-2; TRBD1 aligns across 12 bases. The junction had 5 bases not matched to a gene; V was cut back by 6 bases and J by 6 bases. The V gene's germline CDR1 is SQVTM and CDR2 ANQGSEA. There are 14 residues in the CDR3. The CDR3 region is CSVRDRGQAGELFF. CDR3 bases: TGCAGCGTGAGGGACAGGGGGCAAGCCGGGGAGCTGTTTTTT.

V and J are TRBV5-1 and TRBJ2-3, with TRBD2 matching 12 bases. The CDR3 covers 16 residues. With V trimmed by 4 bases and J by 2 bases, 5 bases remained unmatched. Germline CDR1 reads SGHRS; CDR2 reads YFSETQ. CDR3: CASSGRTSGITDTQYF. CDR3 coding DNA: TGCGCCAGCAGCGGCCGGACTAGCGGGATCACAGATACGCAGTATTTT.

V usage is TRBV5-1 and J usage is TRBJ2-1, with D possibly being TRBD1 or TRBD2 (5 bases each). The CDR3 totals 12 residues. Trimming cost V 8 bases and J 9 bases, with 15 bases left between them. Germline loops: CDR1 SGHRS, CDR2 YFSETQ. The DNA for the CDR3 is TGCGCCAGTAGACCCGAGGGGTCTGAGCAGTTCTTC. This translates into CASRPEGSEQFF.

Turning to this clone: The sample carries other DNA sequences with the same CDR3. Here the CDR3 reads CASSPGRYEQYF. The CDR3 nucleotides are TGTGCCAGCAGTCCGGGACGGTACGAGCAGTACTTC. This chain uses TRBV6-5 with TRBJ2-7; D possibly uses TRBD1 or TRBD2 (5 bases each). Trimming cost V 5 bases and J 4 bases, with 9 bases left between them. CDR1 MNHEY and CDR2 SVGAGI come from the germline V gene. The CDR3 spans 12 residues.

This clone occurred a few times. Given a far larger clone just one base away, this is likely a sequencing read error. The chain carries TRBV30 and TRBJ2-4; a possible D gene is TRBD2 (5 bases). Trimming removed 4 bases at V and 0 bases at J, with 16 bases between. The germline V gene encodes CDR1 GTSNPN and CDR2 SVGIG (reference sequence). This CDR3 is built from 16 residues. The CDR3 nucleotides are TGTGCCTGGACCAACGGAGCGGCTCTAGCCAAAAACATTCAGTACTTC. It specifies CAWTNGAALAKNIQYF.

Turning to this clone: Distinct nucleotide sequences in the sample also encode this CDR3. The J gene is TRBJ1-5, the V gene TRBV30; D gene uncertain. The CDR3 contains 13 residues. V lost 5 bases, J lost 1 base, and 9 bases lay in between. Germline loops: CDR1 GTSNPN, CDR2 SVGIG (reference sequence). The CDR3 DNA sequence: TGTGCCTGGGGCCCAGACAGCAATCAGCCCCAGCATTTT. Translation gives CAWGPDSNQPQHF.

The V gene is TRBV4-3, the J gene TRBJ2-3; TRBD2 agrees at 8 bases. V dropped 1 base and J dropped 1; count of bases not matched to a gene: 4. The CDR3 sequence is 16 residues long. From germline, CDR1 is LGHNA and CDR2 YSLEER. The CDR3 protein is CASSQGRAGGTDTQYF. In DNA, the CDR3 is TGCGCCAGCAGCCAAGGGCGAGCGGGAGGCACAGATACGCAGTATTTT.

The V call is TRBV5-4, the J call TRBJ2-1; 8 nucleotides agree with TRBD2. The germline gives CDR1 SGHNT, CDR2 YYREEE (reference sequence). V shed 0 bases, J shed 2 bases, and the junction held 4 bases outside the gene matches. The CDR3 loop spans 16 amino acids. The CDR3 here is CASSLAGGAPYNEQFF. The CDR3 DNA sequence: TGTGCCAGCAGCTTGGCCGGGGGGGCCCCCTACAATGAGCAGTTCTTC.

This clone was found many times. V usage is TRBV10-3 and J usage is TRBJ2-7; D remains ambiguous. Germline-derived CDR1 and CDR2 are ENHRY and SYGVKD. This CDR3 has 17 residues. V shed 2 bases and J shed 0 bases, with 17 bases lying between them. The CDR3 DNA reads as TGTGCCATCAGTGAGCTGAACGAGGACGGTAGCTCCTACGAGCAGTACTTC. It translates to CAISELNEDGSSYEQYF.

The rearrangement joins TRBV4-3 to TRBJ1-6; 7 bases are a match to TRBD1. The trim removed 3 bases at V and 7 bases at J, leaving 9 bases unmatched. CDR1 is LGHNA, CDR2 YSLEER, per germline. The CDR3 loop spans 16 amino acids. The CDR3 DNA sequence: TGCGCCAGCAGCCAGGAGCCGGGACAGCCAAATTCACCCCTCCACTTT. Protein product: CASSQEPGQPNSPLHF.

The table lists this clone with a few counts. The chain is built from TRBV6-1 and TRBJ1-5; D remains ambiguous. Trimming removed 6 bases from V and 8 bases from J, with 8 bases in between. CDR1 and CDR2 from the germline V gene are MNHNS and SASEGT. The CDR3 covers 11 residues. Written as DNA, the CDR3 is TGTGCCAGCAGGGCCAACAAGCCCCAGCATTTT. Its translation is CASRANKPQHF.

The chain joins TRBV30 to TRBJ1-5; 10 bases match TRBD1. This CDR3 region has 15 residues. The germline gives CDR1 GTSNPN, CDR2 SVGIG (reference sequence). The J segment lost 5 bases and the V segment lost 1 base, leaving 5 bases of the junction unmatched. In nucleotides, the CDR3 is TGTGCCTGGAGTGCCGGGACAGGGGAACATCAGCCCCAGCATTTT. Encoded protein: CAWSAGTGEHQPQHF.

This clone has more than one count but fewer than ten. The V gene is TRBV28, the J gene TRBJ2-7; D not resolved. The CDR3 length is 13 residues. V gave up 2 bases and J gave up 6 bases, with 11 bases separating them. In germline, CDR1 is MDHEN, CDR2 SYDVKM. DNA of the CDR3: TGTGCCAGCAGTTTAGAGGCCCTTCGCGAGCAGTACTTC. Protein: CASSLEALREQYF.

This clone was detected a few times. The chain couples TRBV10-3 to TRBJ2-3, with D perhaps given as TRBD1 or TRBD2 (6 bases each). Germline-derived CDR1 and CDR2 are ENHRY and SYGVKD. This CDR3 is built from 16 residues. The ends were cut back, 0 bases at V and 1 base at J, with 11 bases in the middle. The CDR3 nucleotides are TGTGCCATCAGTGAGTCGAGGGGGGATCGCACAGATACGCAGTATTTT. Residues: CAISESRGDRTDTQYF.

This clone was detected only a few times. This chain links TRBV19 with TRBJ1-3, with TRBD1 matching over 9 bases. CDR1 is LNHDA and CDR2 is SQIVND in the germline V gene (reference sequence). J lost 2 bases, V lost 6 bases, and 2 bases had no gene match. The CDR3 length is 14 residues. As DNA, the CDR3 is TGTGCCAGTAGGGACAGGGGCGCTGGAAACACCATATATTTT. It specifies CASRDRGAGNTIYF.

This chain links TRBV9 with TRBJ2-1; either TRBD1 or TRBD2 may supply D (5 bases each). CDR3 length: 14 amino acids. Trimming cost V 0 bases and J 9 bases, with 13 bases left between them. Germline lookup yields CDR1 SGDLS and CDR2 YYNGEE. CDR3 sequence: CASSVGGSEGEQFF. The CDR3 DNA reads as TGTGCCAGCAGCGTAGGGGGCTCCGAGGGTGAGCAGTTCTTC.